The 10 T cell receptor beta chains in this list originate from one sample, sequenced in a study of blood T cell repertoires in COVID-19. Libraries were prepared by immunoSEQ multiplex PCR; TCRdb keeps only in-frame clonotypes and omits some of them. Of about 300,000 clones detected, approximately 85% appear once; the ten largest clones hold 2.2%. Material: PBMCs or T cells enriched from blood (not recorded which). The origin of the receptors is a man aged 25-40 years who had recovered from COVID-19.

Written as DNA, the CDR3 is TGTGCCAGCAGTCGACAGAATCAGCCCCAGCATTTT. Translating gives CASSRQNQPQHF. This chain connects TRBV2 to TRBJ1-5; D might be TRBD1 (5 bases). V shed 5 bases and J shed 4 bases, with 6 bases lying between them. This CDR3 comprises 12 residues. Germline V gene sequence: CDR1 SNHLY, CDR2 FYNNEI.

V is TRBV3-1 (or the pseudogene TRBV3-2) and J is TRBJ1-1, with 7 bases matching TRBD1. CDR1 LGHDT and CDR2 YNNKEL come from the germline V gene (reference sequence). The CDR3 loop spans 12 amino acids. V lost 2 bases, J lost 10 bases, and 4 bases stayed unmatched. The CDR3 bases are TGTGCCAGCAGCCAAACCCCAGGGGGAGCTTTCTTT. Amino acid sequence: CASSQTPGGAFF.

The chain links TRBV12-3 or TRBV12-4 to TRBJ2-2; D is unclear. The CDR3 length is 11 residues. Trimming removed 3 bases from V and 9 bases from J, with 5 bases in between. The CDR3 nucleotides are TGTGCCAGCAGTTTCAGGTGGGAGCTGTTTTTT. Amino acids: CASSFRWELFF.

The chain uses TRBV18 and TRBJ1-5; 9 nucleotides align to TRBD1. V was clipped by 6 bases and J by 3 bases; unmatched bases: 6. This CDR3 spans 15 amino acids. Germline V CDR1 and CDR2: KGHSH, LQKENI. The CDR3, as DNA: TGTGCCAGCTCTCCCGGGACAGGGACCAATCAGCCCCAGCATTTT. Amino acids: CASSPGTGTNQPQHF.

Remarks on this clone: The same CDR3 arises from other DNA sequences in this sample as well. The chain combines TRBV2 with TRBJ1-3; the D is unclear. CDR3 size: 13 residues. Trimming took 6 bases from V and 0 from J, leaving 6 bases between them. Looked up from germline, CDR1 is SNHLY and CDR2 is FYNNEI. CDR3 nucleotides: TGTGCCAGCAGCCGAGACTCTGGAAACACCATATATTTT. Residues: CASSRDSGNTIYF.

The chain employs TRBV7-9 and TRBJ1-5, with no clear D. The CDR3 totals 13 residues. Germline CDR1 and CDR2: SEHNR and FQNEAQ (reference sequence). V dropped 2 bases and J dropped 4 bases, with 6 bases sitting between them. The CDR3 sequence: CASSLSNNQPQHF. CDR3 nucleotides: TGTGCCAGCAGCTTATCCAATAATCAGCCCCAGCATTTT.

CDR3 sequence: CSASGLAGGRRTNEQFF. The CDR3 DNA reads TGCAGTGCTAGTGGGCTAGCGGGGGGGCGCCGAACTAATGAGCAGTTCTTC. The gene calls are TRBV20-1 and TRBJ2-1, with 12 bases lining up with TRBD2. V gave up 3 bases and J gave up 7 bases; unmatched junction bases: 13. There are 17 residues in the CDR3. CDR1 is DFQATT and CDR2 is SNEGSKA in the germline V gene (reference sequence).

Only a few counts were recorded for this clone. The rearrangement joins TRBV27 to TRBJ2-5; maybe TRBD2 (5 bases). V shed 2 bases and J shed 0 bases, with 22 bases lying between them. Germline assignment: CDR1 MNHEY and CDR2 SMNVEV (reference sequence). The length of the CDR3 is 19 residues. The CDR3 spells CASSLRARAADTNQETQYF. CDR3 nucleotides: TGTGCCAGCAGTTTAAGGGCTAGGGCAGCGGATACGAACCAAGAGACCCAGTACTTC.

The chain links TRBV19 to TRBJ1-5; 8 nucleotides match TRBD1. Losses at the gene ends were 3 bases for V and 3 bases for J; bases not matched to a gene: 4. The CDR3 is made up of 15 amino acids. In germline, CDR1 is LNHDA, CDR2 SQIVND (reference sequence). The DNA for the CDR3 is TGTGCCAGTAGTATGGACAGGGCCTTCAATCAGCCCCAGCATTTT. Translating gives CASSMDRAFNQPQHF.

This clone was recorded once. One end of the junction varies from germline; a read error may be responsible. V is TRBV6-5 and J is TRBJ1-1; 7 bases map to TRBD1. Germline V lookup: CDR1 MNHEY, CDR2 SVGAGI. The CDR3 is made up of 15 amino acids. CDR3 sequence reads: CASSNYRGMNTEAFF. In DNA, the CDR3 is TGTGCTAGCAGTAATTACAGGGGAATGAACACTGAAGCTTTCTTT.